This passage covers 5 T cell receptor beta chains from one sample sequenced in a study of blood T cell repertoires in COVID-19. Using immunoSEQ multiplex PCR, the repertoire was profiled, and TCRdb retains in-frame clones only, with some absent. The sample lists tens of thousands of clones, under 90% occurring once. Sequenced material: peripheral blood. The receptors come from a woman aged 70 to 79 with acute or convalescent COVID-19.

The chain employs TRBV27 and TRBJ2-3; TRBD2 agrees at 7 bases. CDR3 length: 15 amino acids. Germline CDR1 is MNHEY and CDR2 is SMNVEV (reference sequence). The ends lost 5 bases at V and 6 bases at J; junction bases unmatched: 11. This chain's CDR3 is CASSPTGAGMDTQYF. The DNA of the CDR3 is TGTGCCAGCAGTCCAACGGGAGCGGGGATGGATACGCAGTATTTT.

The V gene is TRBV28, the J gene TRBJ2-7; a weak D match, TRBD2 (6 bases). Germline values: CDR1 MDHEN, CDR2 SYDVKM. The CDR3 sequence is 13 residues long. Trimming took 2 bases from V and 6 from J, leaving 11 bases between them. The CDR3 region has the DNA TGTGCCAGCAGTTTAGGGGGGTTTGGCGAGCAGTACGTC. This encodes CASSLGGFGEQYV.

The rearrangement joins TRBV6-1 to TRBJ1-3, with D uncertain. Trimming left V 3 bases short and J 0 bases short, with 6 bases between. The CDR3 runs 14 residues. CDR1 and CDR2 from the germline V gene are MNHNS and SASEGT. CDR3 in amino acids: CASSDFSSGNTIYF. In DNA, the CDR3 is TGTGCCAGCAGTGATTTTAGCTCTGGAAACACCATATATTTT.

This clone was seen a handful of times. The V call is TRBV18, the J call TRBJ1-1; D is unclear. V lost 4 bases and J lost 0, with 15 bases in between. The germline V gene encodes CDR1 KGHSH and CDR2 LQKENI. The CDR3 length is 16 residues. CDR3 residues: CASSQSLTRLNTEAFF. The CDR3 bases are TGTGCCAGCTCACAATCTTTGACAAGATTGAACACTGAAGCTTTCTTT.

The chain is built from TRBV5-1 and TRBJ2-1; TRBD2 aligns across 7 bases. The CDR3 length is 15 residues. V lost 4 bases, J lost 8 bases, and 12 bases stayed unmatched. Germline V gene data show CDR1 as SGHRS and CDR2 as YFSETQ. The CDR3 loop is CASSQDGGGFDEQFF. The CDR3 region has the DNA TGCGCCAGCAGCCAGGACGGGGGAGGGTTCGATGAGCAGTTCTTC.